Listed here are 11 T cell receptor beta chains from one sample, sequenced in a study of blood T cell repertoires in COVID-19. TCRdb keeps only in-frame clones here, not all; method: immunoSEQ multiplex PCR. The table has a few hundred thousand clones, over 65% seen once; the top ten hold roughly 1.2%. Sequencing was performed on peripheral blood. These receptors were obtained from a human donor with acute or convalescent COVID-19. The donor label of this sample is uncertain.

This chain joins TRBV29-1 and TRBJ1-1; 11 bases agree with TRBD1. With 6 bases clipped from V and 1 base from J, the junction kept 4 bases outside the gene matches. The V gene's germline CDR1 is SQVTM and CDR2 ANQGSEA. The CDR3 sequence is 14 residues long. Here the CDR3 DNA reads TGCAGCGTAGGACAGGGGGCGTCGAACACTGAAGCTTTCTTT. The encoded protein is CSVGQGASNTEAFF.

J is TRBJ1-5 and V is TRBV28, with 9 positions matching TRBD1. After removal of 3 bases from V and 6 bases from J, the junction contained 6 bases not matched to a gene. Germline lookup yields CDR1 MDHEN and CDR2 SYDVKM. The CDR3 runs to 15 residues. The CDR3 protein is CASSLHRGQSQPQHF. CDR3 in DNA: TGTGCCAGCAGTTTGCACAGGGGGCAAAGTCAGCCCCAGCATTTT.

The chain combines TRBV18 with TRBJ1-3, with unresolved D. V lost 6 bases, J lost 0 bases, and 6 bases lay in between. The CDR3 loop spans 13 amino acids. Germline loops: CDR1 KGHSH, CDR2 LQKENI. The CDR3 coding sequence is TGTGCCAGCTCCCGGAGCTCTGGAAACACCATATATTTT. Residues: CASSRSSGNTIYF.

V usage is TRBV27 and J usage is TRBJ2-3; D call uncertain. The CDR3 is 17 amino acids. Germline V gene data show CDR1 as MNHEY and CDR2 as SMNVEV (reference sequence). V lost 3 bases, J lost 0 bases, and 16 bases lay in between. CDR3 residues: CASSFTPPGLSTDTQYF. The CDR3 DNA is TGTGCCAGCAGTTTTACTCCCCCGGGTTTAAGCACAGATACGCAGTATTTT.

The J gene is TRBJ2-7, the V gene TRBV5-1, with 13 positions matching TRBD2. With 4 bases clipped from V and 4 bases from J, the junction kept 5 bases outside the gene matches. CDR1 is SGHRS, CDR2 YFSETQ, per germline. This CDR3 comprises 15 residues. CDR3 sequence reads: CASSGSGLAGYEQYF. For the CDR3, the DNA is TGCGCCAGCAGCGGCTCGGGACTAGCGGGATACGAGCAGTACTTC.

The chain is built from TRBV30 and TRBJ2-1; D is unclear. Germline V gene sequence: CDR1 GTSNPN, CDR2 SVGIG (reference sequence). The CDR3 extends over 11 amino acids. Trimming removed 4 bases at V and 5 bases at J, with 6 bases between. This CDR3 reads CAWTHNNEQFF. CDR3 coding DNA: TGTGCCTGGACACACAACAATGAGCAGTTCTTC.

The V call is TRBV7-9, the J call TRBJ2-5; 11 nucleotides match TRBD2. The J segment lost 2 bases and the V segment lost 1 base, leaving 6 bases of the junction unmatched. Germline V lookup: CDR1 SEHNR, CDR2 FQNEAQ (reference sequence). CDR3 length: 17 amino acids. CDR3 sequence reads: CASSLGRLAGTQETQYF. In DNA, the CDR3 is TGTGCCAGCAGCTTAGGGAGACTAGCGGGGACGCAAGAGACCCAGTACTTC.

This clone was seen at least ten times. This sequence joins TRBV11-2 and TRBJ2-5; D unclear. The CDR3 length is 19 residues. Trimming took 1 base from V and 4 from J, leaving 25 bases between them. Germline values: CDR1 SGHAT, CDR2 FQNNGV. The CDR3 reads CASSLAILAAPAERETQYF. The CDR3 coding sequence is TGTGCCAGCAGCTTAGCGATTTTAGCTGCGCCGGCGGAGAGAGAGACCCAGTACTTC.

The chain uses TRBV19 and TRBJ1-5; D might be TRBD1 (6 bases). V lost 3 bases, J lost 0 bases, and 9 bases lay in between. Germline lookup yields CDR1 LNHDA and CDR2 SQIVND (reference sequence). The CDR3 consists of 15 residues. CDR3 in amino acids: CASSMDSHSNQPQHF. CDR3 DNA sequence: TGTGCCAGTAGTATGGACAGTCATAGCAATCAGCCCCAGCATTTT.

The rearrangement joins TRBV28 to TRBJ1-3, with 7 nucleotides matching TRBD1. The V gene end was trimmed by 2 bases and the J gene end by 4 bases; junction bases not matched to a gene: 2. Germline V gene data show CDR1 as MDHEN and CDR2 as SYDVKM. This CDR3 comprises 14 residues. In DNA form, the CDR3 reads TGTGCCAGCAGTTTAACGGGACAGGGAAACACCATATATTTT. This codes for CASSLTGQGNTIYF.

The chain recombines TRBV6-5 with TRBJ1-2; TRBD1 matches at 9 bases. This CDR3 is 14 amino acids long. CDR1 MNHEY and CDR2 SVGAGI come from the germline V gene. The junction had 6 bases not matched to a gene; V was cut back by 5 bases and J by 5 bases. The CDR3 protein is CASSTPGQGYGYTF. The CDR3 nucleotides are TGTGCCAGCAGTACTCCGGGACAGGGTTATGGCTACACCTTC.